The clone carrying this T cell receptor (beta chain) was counted at least ten times. This entry is derived from a study of early T cells in non-severe SARS-CoV-2 infection. The CDR3 contains 13 residues. Germline CDR1 and CDR2: MGHDK and SYGVNS. V was trimmed by 4 bases and J by 9 bases, leaving 13 bases between them. Unique molecular identifiers were affixed to single, distinct cDNA molecules. One entry per CDR3 protein results from TCRdb running MiXCR on the 5' RACE reads. In the table there are around 83,000 distinct CDR3 sequences, approximately 12% of which are singletons. Sequencing used whole blood, obtained at baseline. V and J are TRBV25-1 and TRBJ2-4; D unclear. The sequence derives from an adult who was a healthcare worker with PCR-confirmed SARS-CoV-2 infection or an uninfected control (not recorded which). The CDR3 is CASSGDPVGIQYF. The DNA of the CDR3 is TGTGCCAGCAGTGGGGATCCAGTGGGCATTCAGTACTTC.